This T cell receptor (beta chain) appears in the sequencing data of a study of T-cell reconstitution after alpha-beta-depleted transplantation in children listed by TCRdb under 2016. Describing the broader study: Using TCR repertoire profiling, the study quantitatively followed how T-cell immune reconstitution unfolded in children after TCRalphabeta/CD19-depleted allogeneic hematopoietic cell transplantation.

The label giving this sample's treatment or condition can be read as: allogeneic hematopoietic cell transplantation with graft depleted of TCRalphabeta T cells and CD19 B cells. The transplant recipients were children given TCRalphabeta/CD19-depleted allogeneic hematopoietic cell grafts. Library creation used PCR. The listed sequencing device is Illumina HiSeq 2500. TCR library preparation used molecular barcoding, with unique molecular identifiers applied to normalize quantification of the TCRbeta repertoire. TCRdb itself trimmed the public reads at Q25 with fastp, ran MiXCR and retained productive beta chains. CDR3 protein sequences are deduplicated, and each keeps its most common genes and DNA. This sample is represented by hundreds of thousands of distinct CDR3 sequences; about a sixth of them were singletons. 43% of the sample goes to the ten largest clones. Overall results and qualifications from the work: In some patients, high TCRbeta diversity at day 60 was attributed to recipient T cells and intrathymic progenitors that had survived conditioning. The apparently early recovery of alphabetaT-cell counts about two months after transplant reportedly depended on only several hundred rapidly expanded clones that came from non-depleted graft cells. The frequencies of hyperexpanded clones fell over the following months, and after one year, T-cell counts and TCRbeta diversity were mostly attributed to newly produced T cells.

Per the germline V gene, MNHNS is the CDR1 and SASEGT is the CDR2. The CDR3 goes from the cysteine to the phenylalanine over 13 residues. Only CDR3 DNA remains: 39 bases, in frame from the first base. Trimming costs V 11 bases and J 9 bases, and their ends lie 20 bases apart. This clonotype occurred a few times. Its antigen is unknown. No much larger clone exists at a distance of one base, and base qualities are not known. This clonotype was sampled from a male patient between 2 and 10 years old who had a stem cell transplant for acute lymphoblastic leukemia, so the T cells may come from the graft donor. Recombination joined TRBV6-1 with TRBJ2-1; there is no confident call for the D gene. Source: PBMCs, mostly from graft donor cells, taken 360 days after TCRalphabeta/CD19-depleted stem cell transplant. The nucleotides are TGTGCCTCCCACTCCGCCTGTCCTAGTGAGCAGTTCTTC. Its protein product is CASHSACPSEQFF.